This T cell receptor (beta chain) came from a study of blood T cell repertoires in COVID-19. Across the whole study: Acute and convalescent COVID-19 samples came from the United States, Italy and Spain. PBMCs, B-cell-depleted T cells, or T cells were the source of the cDNA or gDNA that made up the material.

In terms of age and location, participants ranged from about 18 to 100 years and lived in around 22 US areas. Resolution of symptoms, clearance, or two negative PCRs was present in recovered Cohort 3 donors. TCRdb keeps only in-frame clones here, not all; method: immunoSEQ multiplex PCR. The sample shows approximately 310,000 clones, roughly 90% of them seen only once. V gave up 4 bases and J gave up 3 bases; unmatched junction bases: 5. The CDR3 extends over 14 amino acids. The germline gives CDR1 SGDLS, CDR2 YYNGEE. The TCR sequence derives from a man aged 60 to 69 who had recovered from COVID-19. Sequenced: PBMCs or T cells enriched from blood (not recorded which). V and J are TRBV9 and TRBJ2-7; the match to TRBD1 covers 9 bases. DNA of the CDR3: TGTGCCAGCAGCCTCCGGGACAGGGTCTACGAGCAGTACTTC. Protein product: CASSLRDRVYEQYF.